This TCR beta chain appears in the sequencing data of a study of identical twins. Trimming took off 5 bases at V and 3 bases at J, with 11 bases between the two ends. The CDR3 is made up of 13 amino acids. CDR1 MNHEY and CDR2 SMNVEV come from the germline V gene (reference sequence). Each CDR3 protein is one row after TCRdb ran MiXCR on the 5' RACE reads. The sample has approximately 230,000 distinct CDR3 sequences; over 5% are singletons. This clonotype turned up a few times. These data were also reused for a study on T cells expressing NK-cell markers. That work contributes: Dominance of the CD3+CD56-NKG2C+ fraction by these clonotypes also held in several donors. The study left the HCMV specificity of expanded NKG2C+ T cell clones unresolved.

Material for sequencing was CD8+ T cells sorted from blood. This sequence originates from a woman aged 18-35 years in good health. This chain uses TRBV27 with TRBJ2-7; the D is unclear. CDR3 loop: CASSPDADYEQYF. CDR3 sequence (DNA): TGTGCCAGCAGTCCCGACGCTGACTACGAGCAGTACTTC.